Sequencing of this TCR beta chain was carried out in a study of OX40 agonist ivuxolimab in advanced cancers. Using immunoSEQ multiplex PCR, the repertoire was profiled, and TCRdb retains in-frame clones only, with some absent. The repertoire holds over 70,000 clones, with roughly 89% as singletons. V was pared by 3 bases and J by 0 bases, with 9 bases between. This CDR3 is built from 15 residues. The V gene's germline CDR1 is MGHDK and CDR2 SYGVNS. The chain is built from TRBV25-1 and TRBJ1-3; D not certain. The sequence was collected from an adult with an advanced solid tumor such as melanoma, head and neck, liver or kidney cancer. The sample consisted of CD4+ or CD8+ T cells sorted from blood, taken in a trial of the OX40 agonist ivuxolimab. The CDR3 DNA reads as TGTGCCAGCAGTGAGAATCGGCACTCTGGAAACACCATATATTTT. Translating it yields CASSENRHSGNTIYF.